Sequencing of this TCR beta chain was carried out in a study of control samples from healthy donors and cancer patients. V trimming: 5 bases; J trimming: 0 bases; junction bases outside the gene matches: 3. In germline, CDR1 is MNHEY, CDR2 SMNVEV (reference sequence). This CDR3 is built from 15 residues. The repertoire was sequenced with immunoSEQ multiplex PCR; TCRdb's copy has only in-frame clones and lacks some. The data contain about 120,000 clones, 85% to 90% of them singletons. The sample consisted of blood. This receptor was obtained from a woman in her 70s in good health. The chain uses TRBV27 and TRBJ2-7, with TRBD1 matching over 11 bases. This chain's CDR3 is CASSLGTGGSYEQYF. DNA for the CDR3: TGTGCCAGCAGTCTTGGGACAGGGGGCTCCTACGAGCAGTACTTC.